This TCR beta chain derives from a study of cytomegalovirus exposure and HLA in healthy donors. This clone appeared a single time. The antigen is not known. Study-wide points: Highest at DRB1 and lowest at HLA-C, TCR association rates differed among HLA loci in a later analysis. V- and J-gene trimming in TCR beta was tied to a missense DCLRE1C variant by an analysis performed later. Prediction of most subjects' HLA-A and HLA-B alleles by TCR beta sequences was reportedly accurate. Data from an earlier analysis indicated that most TCR beta V segments were productive either about 87% or about 30% of the time.

CDR3 size: 16 residues. Germline loops: CDR1 SGHTA, CDR2 FQGNSA. Germline trimming cut 4 bases from V and 4 bases from J; bases unmatched to any gene: 7. The PCR had 60 Vbeta and 13 Jbeta primers. Measured with immunoSEQ multiplex PCR; TCRdb has only the in-frame clones, and not every one. Of 200,000 or so clones listed, roughly four fifths are singletons. The chain is built from TRBV7-2 and TRBJ2-3, with TRBD2 matching 11 bases. The sample comprised PBMCs. The sequence was collected from a woman aged 18-30 years in good health and CMV-seropositive. The CDR3: CASSSIAGGQADTQYF. The CDR3 DNA sequence: TGTGCCAGCAGCTCTATAGCGGGGGGGCAGGCAGATACGCAGTATTTT.